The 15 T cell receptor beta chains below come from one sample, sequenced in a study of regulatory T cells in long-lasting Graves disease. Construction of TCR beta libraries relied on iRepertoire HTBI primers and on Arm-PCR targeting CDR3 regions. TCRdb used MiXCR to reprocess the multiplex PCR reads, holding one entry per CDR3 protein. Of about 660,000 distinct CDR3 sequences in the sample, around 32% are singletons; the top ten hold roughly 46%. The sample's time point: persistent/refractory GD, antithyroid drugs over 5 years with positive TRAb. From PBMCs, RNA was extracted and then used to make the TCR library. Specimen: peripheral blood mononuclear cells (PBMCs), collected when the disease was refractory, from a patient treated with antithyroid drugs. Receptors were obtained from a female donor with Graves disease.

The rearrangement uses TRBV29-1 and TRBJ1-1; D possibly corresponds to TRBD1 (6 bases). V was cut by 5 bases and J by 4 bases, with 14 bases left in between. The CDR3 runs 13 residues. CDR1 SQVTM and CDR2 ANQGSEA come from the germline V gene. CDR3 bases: TGCAGCGTTTCAGGGACATCTCTCACTGAAGCTTTCTTT. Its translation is CSVSGTSLTEAFF.

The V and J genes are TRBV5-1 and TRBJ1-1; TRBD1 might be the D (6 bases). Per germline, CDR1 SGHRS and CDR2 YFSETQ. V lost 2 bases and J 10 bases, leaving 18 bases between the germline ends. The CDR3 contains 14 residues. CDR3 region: CASSFMSGVQGAFF. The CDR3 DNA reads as TGCGCCAGCAGCTTCATGTCAGGGGTCCAGGGAGCTTTCTTT.

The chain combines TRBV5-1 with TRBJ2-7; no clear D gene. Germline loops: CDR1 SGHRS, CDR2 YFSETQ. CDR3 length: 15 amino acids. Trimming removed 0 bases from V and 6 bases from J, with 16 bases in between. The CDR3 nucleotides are TGCGCCAGCAGCTTGGCCTGTTCTCAAGGTGGCGAGCAGTACTTC. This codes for CASSLACSQGGEQYF.

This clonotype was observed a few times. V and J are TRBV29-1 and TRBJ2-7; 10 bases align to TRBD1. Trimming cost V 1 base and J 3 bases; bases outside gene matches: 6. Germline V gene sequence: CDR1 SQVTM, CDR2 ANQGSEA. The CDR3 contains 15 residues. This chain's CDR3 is CSVEVGDRGHYEQYF. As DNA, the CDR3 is TGCAGCGTTGAAGTCGGGGACAGGGGACACTACGAGCAGTACTTC.

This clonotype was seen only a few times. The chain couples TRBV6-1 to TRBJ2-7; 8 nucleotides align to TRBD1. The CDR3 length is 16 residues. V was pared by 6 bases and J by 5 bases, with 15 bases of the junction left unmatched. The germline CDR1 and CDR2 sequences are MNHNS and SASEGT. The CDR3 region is CASRTQAQGVPDEQYF. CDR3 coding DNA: TGTGCCAGCAGGACCCAAGCACAGGGGGTTCCCGACGAGCAGTACTTC.

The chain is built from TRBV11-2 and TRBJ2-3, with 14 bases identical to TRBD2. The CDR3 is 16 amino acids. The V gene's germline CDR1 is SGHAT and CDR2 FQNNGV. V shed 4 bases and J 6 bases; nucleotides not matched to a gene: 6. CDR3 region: CASSSGTSGRSDTQYF. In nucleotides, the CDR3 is TGTGCCAGCAGCTCCGGGACTAGCGGGAGAAGTGATACGCAGTATTTT. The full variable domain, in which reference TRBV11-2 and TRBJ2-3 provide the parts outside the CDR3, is EAGVAQSPRYKIIEKRQSVAFWCNPISGHATLYWYQQILGQGPKLLIQFQNNGVVDDSQLPKDRFSAERLKGVDSTLKIQPAKLEDSAVYLCASSSGTSGRSDTQYFGPGTRLTVL.

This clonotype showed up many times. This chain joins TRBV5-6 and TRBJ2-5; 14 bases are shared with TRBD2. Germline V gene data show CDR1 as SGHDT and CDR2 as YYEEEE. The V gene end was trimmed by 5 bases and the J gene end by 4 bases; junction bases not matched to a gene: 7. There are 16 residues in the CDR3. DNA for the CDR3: TGTGCCAGCAGTCCGACTAGCGGGAGGGCCTTAGAGACCCAGTACTTC. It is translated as CASSPTSGRALETQYF.

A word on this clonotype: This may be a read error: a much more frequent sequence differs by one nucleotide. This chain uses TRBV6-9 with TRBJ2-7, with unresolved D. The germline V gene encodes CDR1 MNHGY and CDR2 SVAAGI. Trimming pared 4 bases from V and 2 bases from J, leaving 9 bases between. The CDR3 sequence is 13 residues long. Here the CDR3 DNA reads TGTGCCAGCAGTTCGAACGGAGCCTACGAGCAGTACTTC. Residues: CASSSNGAYEQYF.

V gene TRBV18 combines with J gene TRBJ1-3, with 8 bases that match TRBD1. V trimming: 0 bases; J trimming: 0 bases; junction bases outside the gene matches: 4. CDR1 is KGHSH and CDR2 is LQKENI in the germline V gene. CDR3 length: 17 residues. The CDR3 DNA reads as TGTGCCAGCTCACCACCGGGACAGGCCCGCTCTGGAAACACCATATATTTT. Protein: CASSPPGQARSGNTIYF.

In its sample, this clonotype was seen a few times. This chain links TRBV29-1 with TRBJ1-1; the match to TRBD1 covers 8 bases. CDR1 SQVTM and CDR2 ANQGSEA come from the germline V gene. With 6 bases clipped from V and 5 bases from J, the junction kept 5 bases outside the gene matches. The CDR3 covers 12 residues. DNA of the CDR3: TGCAGCGTGCTCAGGGGGCGAACTGAAGCTTTCTTT. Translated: CSVLRGRTEAFF. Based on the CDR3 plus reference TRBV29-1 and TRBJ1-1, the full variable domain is SAVISQKPSRDICQRGTSLTIQCQVDSQVTMMFWYRQQPGQSLTLIATANQGSEATYESGFVIDKFPISRPNLTFSTLTVSNMSPEDSSIYLCSVLRGRTEAFFGQGTRLTVV.

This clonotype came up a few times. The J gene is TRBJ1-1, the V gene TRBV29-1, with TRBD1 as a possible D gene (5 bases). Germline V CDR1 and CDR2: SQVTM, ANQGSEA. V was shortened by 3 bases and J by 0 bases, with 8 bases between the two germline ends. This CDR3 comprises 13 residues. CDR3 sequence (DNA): TGCAGCGTTGATCTGGACATGAACACTGAAGCTTTCTTT. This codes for CSVDLDMNTEAFF.

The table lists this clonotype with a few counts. DNA of the CDR3: TGTGCCAGCAGCTCCTATAGACTAGTTGGATCCCAAGAGACCCAGTACTTC. Residues: CASSSYRLVGSQETQYF. The rearrangement uses TRBV28 and TRBJ2-5, with TRBD2 as a possible D gene (6 bases). Trimming took off 6 bases at V and 1 base at J, with 21 bases between the two ends. The CDR3 is 17 residues long. CDR1 is MDHEN and CDR2 is SYDVKM in the germline V gene.

DNA of the CDR3: TGTGCCAGCAGCCAATCTAGGCAGGTATCTTTCTTT. Protein: CASSQSRQVSFF. This rearrangement joins TRBV2 to TRBJ1-1; D gene uncertain. Trimming pared 6 bases from V and 12 bases from J, leaving 17 bases between. There are 12 residues in the CDR3. Germline V gene data show CDR1 as SNHLY and CDR2 as FYNNEI.

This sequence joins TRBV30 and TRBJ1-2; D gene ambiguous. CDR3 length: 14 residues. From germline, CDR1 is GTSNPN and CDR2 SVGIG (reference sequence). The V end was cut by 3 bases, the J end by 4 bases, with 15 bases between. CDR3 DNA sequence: TGTGCCTGGAGCCTAGGCGAGGTGCTCTATGGCTACACCTTC. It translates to CAWSLGEVLYGYTF.

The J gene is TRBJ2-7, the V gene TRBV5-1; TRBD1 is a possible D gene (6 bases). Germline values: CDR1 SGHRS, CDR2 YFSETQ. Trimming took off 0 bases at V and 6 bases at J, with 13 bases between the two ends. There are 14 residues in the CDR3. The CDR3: CASSLELGAAEQYF. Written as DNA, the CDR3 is TGCGCCAGCAGCTTGGAGCTGGGGGCGGCCGAGCAGTACTTC.